Each of the 8 T cell receptor beta chains below was sequenced from the same sample in a study of T cell clones after liver transplantation. The repertoire was sequenced with immunoSEQ multiplex PCR; TCRdb's copy has only in-frame clones and lacks some. The table shows approximately 100,000 clones, with 75% to 85% occurring only once. The specimen was CD4+ T cells from blood, collected before liver transplant. Source of these receptors: a human donor who received a liver transplant.

This clone was found a few times. The chain is built from TRBV2 and TRBJ2-7; 7 bases are shared with TRBD1. Germline V gene data show CDR1 as SNHLY and CDR2 as FYNNEI. The CDR3 runs 12 residues. The J segment lost 7 bases and the V segment lost 6 bases, leaving 6 bases of the junction unmatched. In nucleotides, the CDR3 is TGTGCCAGCAGCTCGGCACAGGGGGAGCAGTACTTC. It encodes CASSSAQGEQYF.

The V gene is TRBV9, the J gene TRBJ2-5; the match to TRBD1 covers 11 bases. The CDR3 totals 15 residues. V shed 3 bases, J shed 5 bases, and the junction held 6 bases outside the gene matches. The germline V gene has CDR1 SGDLS and CDR2 YYNGEE. CDR3 nucleotides: TGTGCCAGCAGCGCCCGGACAGGGGGCCGTGAGACCCAGTACTTC. It codes for CASSARTGGRETQYF.

This clone has just a few counts. The CDR3 DNA is TGTGCCAGCGGCCTCGCCGGACTGACCGAGCAGTACTTC. This codes for CASGLAGLTEQYF. The J gene is TRBJ2-7, the V gene TRBV25-1, with D perhaps matching TRBD2 (5 bases). V lost 8 bases, J lost 6 bases, and 17 bases lay in between. The CDR3 consists of 13 residues. CDR1 and CDR2 (germline): MGHDK, SYGVNS.

This chain links TRBV28 with TRBJ2-7; D unclear. V was pared by 7 bases and J by 6 bases, with 13 bases between. The CDR3 totals 12 residues. Germline values: CDR1 MDHEN, CDR2 SYDVKM. The CDR3 protein is CASTSGRPEQYF. DNA for the CDR3: TGTGCCAGCACTTCTGGGCGGCCCGAGCAGTACTTC.

The chain has TRBV14 and TRBJ2-7; a weak D match, TRBD2 (5 bases). This CDR3 has 14 residues. Trimming took off 0 bases at V and 5 bases at J, with 11 bases between the two ends. Germline-derived CDR1 and CDR2 are SGHDN and FVKESK. CDR3 sequence reads: CASSQERSADEQYF. In DNA, the CDR3 is TGTGCCAGCAGCCAAGAAAGGTCAGCGGACGAGCAGTACTTC.

The chain is built from TRBV7-6 and TRBJ2-7; possible D gene TRBD1, 5 bases. V gave up 0 bases and J gave up 3 bases, with 9 bases separating them. There are 14 residues in the CDR3. The germline V gene has CDR1 SGHVS and CDR2 FNYEAQ. CDR3 bases: TGTGCCAGCAGCTTAGCGACAGAAAGCTACGAGCAGTACTTC. As protein: CASSLATESYEQYF.

The chain employs TRBV5-1 and TRBJ2-7; weak D call: TRBD1 (5 bases). With 2 bases removed from V and 1 base from J, the gap between germline ends came to 10 bases. The CDR3 contains 14 residues. Germline lookup yields CDR1 SGHRS and CDR2 YFSETQ. Here the CDR3 DNA reads TGCGCCAGCAGCTTTAGGGGTCAATCCTACGAGCAGTACTTC. Translation gives CASSFRGQSYEQYF. Full variable domain (rest looked up from reference TRBV5-1 and TRBJ2-7): KAGVTQTPRYLIKTRGQQVTLSCSPISGHRSVSWYQQTPGQGLQFLFEYFSETQRNKGNFPGRFSGRQFSNSRSEMNVSTLELGDSALYLCASSFRGQSYEQYFGPGTRLTVT.

The rearrangement links TRBV10-3 to TRBJ1-6; D uncertain. The V gene lost 10 bases and the J gene lost 7 bases, with 14 bases spanning the gap. Germline CDR1 and CDR2: ENHRY and SYGVKD. The CDR3 covers 13 residues. The CDR3 DNA follows: TGTGCCACAGAGGGCTCGGGGAATTCACCCCTCCACTTT. Protein product: CATEGSGNSPLHF.